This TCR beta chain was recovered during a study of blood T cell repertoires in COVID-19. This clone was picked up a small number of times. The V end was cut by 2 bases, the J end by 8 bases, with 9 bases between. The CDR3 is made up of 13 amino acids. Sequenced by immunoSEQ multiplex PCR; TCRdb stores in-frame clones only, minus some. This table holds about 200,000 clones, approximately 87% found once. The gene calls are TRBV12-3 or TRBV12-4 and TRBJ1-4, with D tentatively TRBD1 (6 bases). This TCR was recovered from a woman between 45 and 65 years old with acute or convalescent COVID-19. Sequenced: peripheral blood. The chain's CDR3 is CASSLTGYEKLFF. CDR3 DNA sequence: TGTGCCAGCAGTTTAACAGGGTACGAAAAACTGTTTTTT.